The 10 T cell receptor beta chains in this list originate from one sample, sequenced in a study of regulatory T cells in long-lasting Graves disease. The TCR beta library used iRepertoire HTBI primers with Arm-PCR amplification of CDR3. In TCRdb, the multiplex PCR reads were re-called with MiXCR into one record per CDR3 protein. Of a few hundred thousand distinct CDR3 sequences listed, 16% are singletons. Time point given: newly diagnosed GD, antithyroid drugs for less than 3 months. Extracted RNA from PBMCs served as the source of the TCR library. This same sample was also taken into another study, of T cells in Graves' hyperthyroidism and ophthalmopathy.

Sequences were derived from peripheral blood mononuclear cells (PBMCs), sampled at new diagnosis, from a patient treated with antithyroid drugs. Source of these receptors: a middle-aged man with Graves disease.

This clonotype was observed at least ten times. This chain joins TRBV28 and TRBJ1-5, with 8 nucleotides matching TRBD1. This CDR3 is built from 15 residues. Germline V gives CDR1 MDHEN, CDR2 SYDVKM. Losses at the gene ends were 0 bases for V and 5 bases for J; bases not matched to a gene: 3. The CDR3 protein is CASSLWDRADQPQHF. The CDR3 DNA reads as TGTGCCAGCAGTTTATGGGACAGGGCCGATCAGCCCCAGCATTTT.

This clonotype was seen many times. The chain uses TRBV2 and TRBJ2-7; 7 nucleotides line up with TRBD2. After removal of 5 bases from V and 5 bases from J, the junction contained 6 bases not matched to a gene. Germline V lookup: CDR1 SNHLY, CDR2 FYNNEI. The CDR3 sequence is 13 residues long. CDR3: CASSHGLGNEQYF. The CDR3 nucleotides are TGTGCCAGCAGTCACGGACTAGGCAACGAGCAGTACTTC.

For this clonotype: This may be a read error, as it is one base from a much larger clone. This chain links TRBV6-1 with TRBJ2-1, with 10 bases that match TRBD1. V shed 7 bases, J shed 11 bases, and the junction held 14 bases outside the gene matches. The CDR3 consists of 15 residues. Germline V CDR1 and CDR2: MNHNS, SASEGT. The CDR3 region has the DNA TGTGCCAGCATCGATCCGGGACAGGGGAAGTATAAGCAGTTCTTC. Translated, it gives CASIDPGQGKYKQFF.

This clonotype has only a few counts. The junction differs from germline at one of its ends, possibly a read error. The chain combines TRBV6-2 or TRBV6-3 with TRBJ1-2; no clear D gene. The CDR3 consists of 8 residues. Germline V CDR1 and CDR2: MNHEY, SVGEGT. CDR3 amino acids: CASSGEDF. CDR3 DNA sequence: TGTGCCAGCAGTGGGGAAGACTTC.

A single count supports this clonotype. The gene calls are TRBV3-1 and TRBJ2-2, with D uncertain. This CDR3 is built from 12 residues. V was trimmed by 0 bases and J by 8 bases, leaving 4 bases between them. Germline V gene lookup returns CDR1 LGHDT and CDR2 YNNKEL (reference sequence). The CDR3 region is CASSQDMGELFF. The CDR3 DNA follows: TGTGCCAGCAGCCAAGATATGGGGGAGCTGTTTTTT.

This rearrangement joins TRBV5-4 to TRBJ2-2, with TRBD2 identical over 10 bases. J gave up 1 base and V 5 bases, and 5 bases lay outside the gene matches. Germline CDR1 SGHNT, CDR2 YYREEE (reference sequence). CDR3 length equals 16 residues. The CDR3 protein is CASRGTSGENTGELFF. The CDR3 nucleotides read TGTGCCAGCAGGGGTACTAGCGGGGAGAACACCGGGGAGCTGTTTTTT. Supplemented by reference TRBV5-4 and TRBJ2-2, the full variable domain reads ETGVTQSPTHLIKTRGQQVTLRCSSQSGHNTVSWYQQALGQGPQFIFQYYREEENGRGNFPPRFSGLQFPNYSSELNVNALELDDSALYLCASRGTSGENTGELFFGEGSRLTVL.

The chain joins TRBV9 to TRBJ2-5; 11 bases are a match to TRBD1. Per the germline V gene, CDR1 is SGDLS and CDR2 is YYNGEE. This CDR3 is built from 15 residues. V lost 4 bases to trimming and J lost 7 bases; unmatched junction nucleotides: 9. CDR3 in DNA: TGTGCCAGCAGCATCGGGACAGGGGGATTGGTGACCCAGTACTTC. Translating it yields CASSIGTGGLVTQYF.

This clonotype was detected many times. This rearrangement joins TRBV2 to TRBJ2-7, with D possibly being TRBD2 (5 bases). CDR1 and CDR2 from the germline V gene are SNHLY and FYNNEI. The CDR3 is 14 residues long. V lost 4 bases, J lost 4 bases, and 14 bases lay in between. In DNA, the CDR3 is TGTGCCAGCAGTGGCCTGAGGGCATTTTACGAGCAGTACTTC. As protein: CASSGLRAFYEQYF.

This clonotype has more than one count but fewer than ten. The CDR3 region has the DNA TGCAGTGCTAAGATAGTGGTTGAGACCCAGTACTTC. Its protein is CSAKIVVETQYF. V is TRBV20-1 and J is TRBJ2-5, with unresolved D. The CDR3 runs 12 residues. Trimming took 4 bases from V and 5 from J, leaving 11 bases between them. The V gene's germline CDR1 is DFQATT and CDR2 SNEGSKA (reference sequence).

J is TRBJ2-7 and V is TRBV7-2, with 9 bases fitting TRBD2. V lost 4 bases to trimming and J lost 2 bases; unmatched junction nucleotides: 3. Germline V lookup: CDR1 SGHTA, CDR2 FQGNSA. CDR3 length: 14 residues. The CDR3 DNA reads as TGTGCCAGCAGCTCAGAGCGGGGGGCCTACGAGCAGTACTTC. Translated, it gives CASSSERGAYEQYF.